This TCR beta chain came from a study of Ad26.COV2.S vaccination and SARS-CoV-2 variants. Study-level background: Donor got 5x10^10 or 1x10^11 viral particles of Ad26.COV2.S.

The repertoire was sequenced with immunoSEQ multiplex PCR; TCRdb's copy has only in-frame clones and lacks some. The table lists roughly 510,000 clones, approximately 90% of them singletons. Germline values: CDR1 LNHDA, CDR2 SQIVND (reference sequence). The length of the CDR3 is 18 residues. With 2 bases clipped from V and 0 bases from J, the junction kept 8 bases outside the gene matches. Broader study findings: The study found higher spike-specific TCR breadth in vaccine than placebo recipients. Responses of spike-specific T cells (both CD8+ and CD4+) reportedly showed substantial breadth after vaccination.

This clone has just one count. Its antigen remains unknown. Treatment meaning: 19 received Ad26.COV2.S at low or high dose, single or two shots; several received placebo; per-sample allocation not given. Specimens were obtained on day 63 following the first vaccine or placebo injection. Ad26 vector vaccine expressed Wuhan-strain SARS-CoV-2 spike. This clonotype was obtained from a person between 18 and 65 years old who received the Ad26.COV2.S COVID-19 vaccine or a placebo. The rearrangement links TRBV19 to TRBJ2-2; 8 nucleotides align to TRBD1. This specimen was peripheral blood, taken in a trial of Ad26.COV2.S vaccine versus placebo. CDR3 protein: CASSIRGQENANTGELFF. The CDR3 region has the DNA TGTGCCAGTAGTATAAGGGGACAGGAAAACGCGAACACCGGGGAGCTGTTTTTT.